The subject of this entry is one T cell receptor beta chain. Its matching antigen is unknown. The source of the sample is a study of memory CD8 T cells in hepatitis C reinfection. Across the whole study: Between 12 and 24 weeks after reinfection detection, late samples were drawn. Study-wide results and caveats: About 5 donors were too few for definitive public clonotype conclusions.

Described time point: late/post reinfection, 12 to 24 weeks after detection. No in vitro expansion preceded TCR sequencing of the sorted cells. Donors were people who inject drugs in the Montreal HEPCO cohort. Total naive CD8 T cells were sorted as viable CD3+ CD8+ CD45RO- cells from a couple of donors. The method was immunoSEQ multiplex PCR; TCRdb's version includes in-frame clones alone and lacks a portion of them. The data show about 43,000 clones, 89% seen once. Germline V gives CDR1 MNHEY, CDR2 SMNVEV (reference sequence). The ends were cut back, 10 bases at V and 3 bases at J, with 13 bases in the middle. The CDR3 consists of 13 residues.

The chain joins TRBV27 to TRBJ2-1, with TRBD1 as a possible D gene (6 bases). The sequenced sample consisted of naive CD8+ T cells sorted from blood. The receptor comes from a man aged 18-30 years with hepatitis C virus infection. For the CDR3, the DNA is TGTGCCACCCGACAGGCGAACTACAATGAGCAGTTCTTC. Protein sequence: CATRQANYNEQFF.